This T cell receptor (beta chain) was identified during a study of blood T cells in healthy people across ages. Trimming left V 2 bases short and J 3 bases short, with 10 bases between. Germline values: CDR1 LGHNA, CDR2 YSLEER. The CDR3 loop spans 15 amino acids. They isolated at least 6 million PBMCs from each sample. Together with a sample-barcoded 5' primer, a J-beta primer mix was included in a second PCR lasting roughly 6 to 12 cycles. Each cDNA molecule, via a template-switch adaptor with 12 random nucleotides, was tagged. TCRdb redid the calling of the 5' RACE reads with MiXCR, one entry per CDR3 protein. Of around 800,000 distinct CDR3 sequences in the sample, under 55% are singletons; the top ten hold roughly a fifth. Turning to this clonotype: Its antigen is undetermined.

Study results and limitations: Older age went with lower TCR beta diversity per million T cells, in a roughly linear way. Unsorted PBMC material precluded a definitive naive versus antigen-experienced comparison.

The sequenced sample consisted of blood. The clonotype originates from a man aged 60 to 75 in good health. J is TRBJ2-2 and V is TRBV4-3; no clear D gene. CDR3 loop: CASSQIGIYTGELFF. The CDR3 DNA follows: TGCGCCAGCAGCCAAATAGGGATCTACACCGGGGAGCTGTTTTTT.